The 2 T cell receptor beta chains below were found in one sample sequenced in a study of control samples from healthy donors and cancer patients. The repertoire was sequenced with immunoSEQ multiplex PCR; TCRdb's copy has only in-frame clones and lacks some. The table shows about 49,000 clones, with around nine tenths occurring only once. Input material: PBMCs. Source of these receptors: a man between 25 and 39 years old with colorectal cancer.

V usage is TRBV19 and J usage is TRBJ1-6, with D possibly TRBD1 on 5 matching bases. The CDR3 extends over 15 amino acids. CDR1 is LNHDA, CDR2 SQIVND, per germline (reference sequence). Trimming cost V 7 bases and J 8 bases, with 18 bases left between them. CDR3 sequence (DNA): TGTGCCAGTATCCCCGGGGCAGGGAGGGATTCACCCCTCCACTTT. This encodes CASIPGAGRDSPLHF.

The chain carries TRBV30 and TRBJ1-4; 10 nucleotides align to TRBD1. The ends lost 1 base at V and 7 bases at J; junction bases unmatched: 3. This CDR3 has 14 amino acids. Germline V gene sequence: CDR1 GTSNPN, CDR2 SVGIG (reference sequence). CDR3 region: CAWSARTGGEKLFF. The DNA for the CDR3 is TGTGCCTGGAGTGCCCGGACAGGGGGTGAAAAACTGTTTTTT. The full variable domain, rest sourced from reference TRBV30 and TRBJ1-4, is SQTIHQWPATLVQPVGSPLSLECTVEGTSNPNLYWYRQAAGRGLQLLFYSVGIGQISSEVPQNLSASRPQDRQFILSSKKLLLSDSGFYLCAWSARTGGEKLFFGSGTQLSVL.